This T cell receptor (beta chain) was found in a study of PD-L1 blockade in urothelial cancer. Study information: Prior exposure to chemotherapy in patients amounted to 0 to 3 regimens received. Median T cell yield from blood was approximately 130,000.

Germline CDR1 reads SGHVS; CDR2 reads FNYEAQ. Trimming left V 5 bases short and J 7 bases short, with 12 bases between. The CDR3 contains 13 residues. Time point noted: pretreatment peripheral blood. The authors spiked synthetic TCR analog templates into each PCR. This table comes from immunoSEQ multiplex PCR, and its TCRdb copy is limited to in-frame clones, with some not included. The sample has under 55,000 clones; about 88% are singletons. The V gene is TRBV7-6, the J gene TRBJ2-1, with a weak D call TRBD2 (5 bases). The material sequenced was PBMCs, taken around atezolizumab (anti-PD-L1) treatment. This clonotype was sampled from a donor aged 40 or over with urothelial cancer. The CDR3: CASSTWERNEQFF. CDR3 nucleotide sequence: TGTGCCAGCAGCACATGGGAGAGGAATGAGCAGTTCTTC. Full variable domain (remainder filled in from reference TRBV7-6 and TRBJ2-1): GAGVSQSPRYKVTKRGQDVALRCDPISGHVSLYWYRQALGQGPEFLTYFNYEAQQDKSGLPNDRFSAERPEGSISTLTIQRTEQRDSAMYRCASSTWERNEQFFGPGTRLTVL.